The subject of this entry is one T cell receptor (beta chain). Patients in Seattle were enrolled during active infection, then followed longitudinally. Original handling: Estimates of nucleated cell counts were drawn from the amplification of reference gene primers. TCRdb's copy holds only in-frame clones and misses some; the assay was immunoSEQ multiplex PCR. The DNA gave D and trimming, while V, J and clone size come from that table. Of around 300,000 clones listed, about 87% are singletons. These data come from a study of blood T cell repertoires in COVID-19. Study details: Acute and convalescent COVID-19 specimens originated in the United States, Italy and Spain. Sources were T cells, B-cell-depleted T cells, or PBMCs; the material itself was cDNA or gDNA.

V was cut by 4 bases and J by 4 bases, with 14 bases left in between. CDR1 and CDR2 (germline): MNHEY, SVGAGI. CDR3 size: 15 residues. The clonotype originates from a woman between 50 and 59 years old with COVID-19, enrolled during active disease. Sequencing used peripheral blood. This rearrangement joins TRBV6-5 to TRBJ2-1, with D perhaps TRBD1 (5 bases). CDR3 in amino acids: CASSLGQGRYNEQFF. CDR3 bases: TGTGCCAGCAGTTTGGGGCAGGGCCGATACAATGAGCAGTTCTTC.